These T cell receptor beta chains were read from a single sample in a study of response to subunit inactivated influenza vaccine. TCRdb redid the calling of the RT-PCR reads with MiXCR, one entry per CDR3 protein. Counted here are around 490,000 distinct CDR3 sequences, 7.6% occurring once; the ten biggest clones make up roughly 13%. This specimen was PBMCs from blood, taken less than 30 months after vaccination. Source of these receptors: a man aged 50 to 75 who received an inactivated influenza vaccine. The CDR3 runs from the conserved cysteine through the conserved F or W. A D gene is named only where the DNA matches it firmly. Clone size is not always given. Where it is, it says once, few, many or a class for expanded clones.

d_call: -
j_call: TRBJ2-7
clone_size: many
v_call: TRBV14
cdr3_aa: CASSHTWDGTYEQYF
cdr3_nt: TGTGCCAGCAGCCATACTTGGGACGGCACCTACGAGCAGTACTTC

d_call: TRBD1
j_call: TRBJ1-2
clone_size: many
v_call: TRBV7-9
cdr3_aa: CASSGDRGANYGYTF
cdr3_nt: TGTGCCAGCAGCGGCGACAGGGGAGCTAACTATGGCTACACCTTC

d_call: TRBD2
j_call: TRBJ2-3
clone_size: many
v_call: TRBV20-1
cdr3_aa: CSARAGLADTDTQYF
cdr3_nt: TGCAGTGCTAGGGCCGGACTAGCGGACACAGATACGCAGTATTTT

d_call: -
j_call: TRBJ1-2
clone_size: -
v_call: TRBV12-3/TRBV12-4
cdr3_aa: CASSRGDLYGYTF
cdr3_nt: TGTGCCAGCAGCCGAGGGGACCTCTATGGCTACACCTTC

d_call: TRBD2
j_call: TRBJ2-1
clone_size: -
v_call: TRBV5-5
cdr3_aa: CASRGLAGHNEQFF
cdr3_nt: TGTGCCAGCAGAGGACTAGCCGGCCACAATGAGCAGTTCTTC

d_call: -
j_call: TRBJ2-3
clone_size: many
v_call: TRBV4-1
cdr3_aa: CASSPDEGRDTQYF
cdr3_nt: TGCGCCAGCAGCCCAGATGAGGGTAGGGATACGCAGTATTTT

d_call: -
j_call: TRBJ2-5
clone_size: many
v_call: TRBV3-1
cdr3_aa: CASSQTQTSFETQYF
cdr3_nt: TGTGCCAGCAGCCAAACCCAGACTAGTTTCGAGACCCAGTACTTC

d_call: -
j_call: TRBJ1-5
clone_size: many
v_call: TRBV20-1
cdr3_aa: CSALSTGGGIQPQHF
cdr3_nt: TGCAGTGCTCTCTCGACGGGGGGGGGTATCCAGCCCCAGCATTTT

d_call: -
j_call: TRBJ1-2
clone_size: many
v_call: TRBV20-1
cdr3_aa: CSASPSGGITFGYTF
cdr3_nt: TGCAGTGCTAGCCCCTCCGGAGGGATAACCTTTGGCTACACCTTC

d_call: TRBD2
j_call: TRBJ2-2
clone_size: few
v_call: TRBV20-1
cdr3_aa: CSARGASGTGELFF
cdr3_nt: TGCAGTGCTAGAGGTGCTAGCGGAACCGGGGAGCTGTTTTTT

d_call: -
j_call: TRBJ2-3
clone_size: few
v_call: TRBV16
cdr3_aa: CASSQSEQGYDTQYF
cdr3_nt: TGTGCCAGCAGCCAATCGGAACAGGGATACGATACGCAGTATTTT

d_call: -
j_call: TRBJ1-4
clone_size: -
v_call: TRBV27
cdr3_aa: CASSSIGTPTNEKLFF
cdr3_nt: TGTGCCAGCAGTTCAATTGGGACCCCAACTAATGAAAAACTGTTTTTT

d_call: -
j_call: TRBJ1-5
clone_size: -
v_call: TRBV3-1
cdr3_aa: CASSQGYQPQHF
cdr3_nt: TGTGCCAGCAGCCAAGGGTATCAGCCCCAGCATTTT

d_call: -
j_call: TRBJ2-4
clone_size: many
v_call: TRBV4-1
cdr3_aa: CASSQPQGRNIQYF
cdr3_nt: TGCGCCAGCAGCCAACCTCAGGGGAGGAACATTCAGTACTTC

d_call: -
j_call: TRBJ1-1
clone_size: many
v_call: TRBV3-1
cdr3_aa: CASSLRTVGTEAFF
cdr3_nt: TGTGCCAGCAGCCTCCGGACAGTGGGGACTGAAGCTTTCTTT

d_call: -
j_call: TRBJ1-5
clone_size: few
v_call: TRBV6-1
cdr3_aa: CASSSSRDGDQPQHF
cdr3_nt: TGTGCCAGCAGTAGCAGCCGGGACGGTGATCAGCCCCAGCATTTT

d_call: -
j_call: TRBJ2-7
clone_size: many
v_call: TRBV10-3
cdr3_aa: CAISEGPYEQYF
cdr3_nt: TGTGCCATCAGTGAAGGTCCCTACGAGCAGTACTTC

d_call: TRBD2
j_call: TRBJ2-5
clone_size: few
v_call: TRBV7-2
cdr3_aa: CASSLTSGGVETQYF
cdr3_nt: TGTGCCAGCAGCTTGACTAGCGGGGGGGTAGAGACCCAGTACTTC

d_call: -
j_call: TRBJ2-3
clone_size: -
v_call: TRBV7-9
cdr3_aa: CASSLAEYTDTQYF
cdr3_nt: TGTGCCAGCAGCTTAGCCGAATACACAGATACGCAGTATTTT

d_call: TRBD2
j_call: TRBJ2-1
clone_size: few
v_call: TRBV5-1
cdr3_aa: CASSLAGVPNEQFF
cdr3_nt: TGCGCCAGCAGCTTAGCGGGAGTCCCCAATGAGCAGTTCTTC

d_call: -
j_call: TRBJ2-2
clone_size: many
v_call: TRBV6-1
cdr3_aa: CASRPQNTGELFF
cdr3_nt: TGTGCCAGCCGGCCGCAGAACACCGGGGAGCTGTTTTTT

d_call: TRBD1
j_call: TRBJ2-2
clone_size: -
v_call: TRBV12-3/TRBV12-4
cdr3_aa: CASRGGTGFTGELFF
cdr3_nt: TGTGCCAGCAGGGGAGGGACAGGGTTCACCGGGGAGCTGTTTTTT